This TCR beta chain was documented in a study of cytomegalovirus exposure and HLA in healthy donors. Across the study: Of around 400 genotyped donors, 75% to 90% grouped in the Caucasian-associated ancestry cluster.

The J segment lost 2 bases and the V segment lost 7 bases, leaving 3 bases of the junction unmatched. The CDR3 spans 13 residues. Germline CDR1 reads WNHNN; CDR2 reads SYGVQD (reference sequence). Turning to this clone: Its antigen is unidentified.

60 Vbeta and 13 Jbeta primers were used in PCR. Measured with immunoSEQ multiplex PCR; TCRdb has only the in-frame clones, and not every one. The repertoire has about 150,000 clones, around 60% of them found once; the top ten carry roughly 6.8%. Study results and limitations: High specificity and sensitivity for cytomegalovirus status were reported for the classifier. TCR beta sequences reportedly predicted most subjects' HLA-A and HLA-B alleles accurately. In vitro confirmation showed three CMV-associated chains to be CMV antigen specific.

The chain employs TRBV10-1 and TRBJ2-3; 7 bases are shared with TRBD1. The receptor was derived from a woman aged 60-70 years in good health and CMV-seropositive. The sequenced sample consisted of PBMCs. DNA of the CDR3: TGCGCCAGCAACGACAGGGTCACAGATACGCAGTATTTT. Amino acids: CASNDRVTDTQYF.